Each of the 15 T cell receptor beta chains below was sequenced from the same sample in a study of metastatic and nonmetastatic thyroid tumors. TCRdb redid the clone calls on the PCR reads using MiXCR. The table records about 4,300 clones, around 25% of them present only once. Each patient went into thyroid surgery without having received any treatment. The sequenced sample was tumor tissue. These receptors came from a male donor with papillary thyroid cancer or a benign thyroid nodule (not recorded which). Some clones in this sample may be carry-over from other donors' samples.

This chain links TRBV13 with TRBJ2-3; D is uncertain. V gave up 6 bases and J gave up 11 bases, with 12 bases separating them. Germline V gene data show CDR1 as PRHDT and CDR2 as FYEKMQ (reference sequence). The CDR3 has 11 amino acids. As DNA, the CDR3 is TGTGCCAGCAGTTTCGATGCTCAGCAGTATTTT. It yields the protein CASSFDAQQYF.

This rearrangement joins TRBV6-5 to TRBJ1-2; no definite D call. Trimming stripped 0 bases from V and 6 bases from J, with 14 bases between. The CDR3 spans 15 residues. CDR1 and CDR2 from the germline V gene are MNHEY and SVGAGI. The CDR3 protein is CASSYSNPSLNGYTF. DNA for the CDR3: TGTGCCAGCAGTTACTCGAATCCATCCCTGAATGGCTACACCTTC.

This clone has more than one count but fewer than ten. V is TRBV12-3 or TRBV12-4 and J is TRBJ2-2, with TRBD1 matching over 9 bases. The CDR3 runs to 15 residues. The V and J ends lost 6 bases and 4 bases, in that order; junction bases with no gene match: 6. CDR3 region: CASSPQGAFTGELFF. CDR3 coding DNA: TGTGCCAGCAGCCCACAGGGGGCATTCACCGGGGAGCTGTTTTTT.

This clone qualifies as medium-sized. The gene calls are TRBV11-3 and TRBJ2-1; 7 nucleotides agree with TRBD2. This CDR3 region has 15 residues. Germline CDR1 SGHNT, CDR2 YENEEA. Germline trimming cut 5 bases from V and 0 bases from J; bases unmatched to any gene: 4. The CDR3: CASSQGGRSYNEQFF. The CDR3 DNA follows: TGTGCCAGCAGCCAGGGAGGGCGCTCCTACAATGAGCAGTTCTTC.

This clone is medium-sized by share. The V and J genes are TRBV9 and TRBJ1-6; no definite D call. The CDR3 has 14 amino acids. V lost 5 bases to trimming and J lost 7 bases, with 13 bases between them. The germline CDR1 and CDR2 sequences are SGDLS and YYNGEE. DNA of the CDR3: TGTGCCAGCAGTTCGAGAGCAGGCAATTCACCCCTCCACTTT. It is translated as CASSSRAGNSPLHF.

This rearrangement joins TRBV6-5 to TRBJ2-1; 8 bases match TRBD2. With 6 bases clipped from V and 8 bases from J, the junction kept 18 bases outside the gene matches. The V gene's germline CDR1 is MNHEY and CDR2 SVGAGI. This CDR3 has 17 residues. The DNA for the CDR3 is TGTGCCAGCAGAAGGAGTCCCGGGACTAGGGTTAACGATGAGCAGTTCTTC. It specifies CASRRSPGTRVNDEQFF.

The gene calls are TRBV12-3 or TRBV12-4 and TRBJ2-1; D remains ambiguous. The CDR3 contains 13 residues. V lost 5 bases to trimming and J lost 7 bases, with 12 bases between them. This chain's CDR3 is CASSPTLGNEQFF. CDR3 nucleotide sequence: TGTGCCAGCAGTCCGACCCTAGGGAATGAGCAGTTCTTC.

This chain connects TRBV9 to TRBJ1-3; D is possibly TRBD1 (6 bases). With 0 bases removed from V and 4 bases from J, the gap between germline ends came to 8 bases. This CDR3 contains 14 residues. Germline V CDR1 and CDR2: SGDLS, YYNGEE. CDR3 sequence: CASSVAGQGNTIYF. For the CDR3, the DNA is TGTGCCAGCAGCGTAGCAGGACAGGGAAACACCATATATTTT.

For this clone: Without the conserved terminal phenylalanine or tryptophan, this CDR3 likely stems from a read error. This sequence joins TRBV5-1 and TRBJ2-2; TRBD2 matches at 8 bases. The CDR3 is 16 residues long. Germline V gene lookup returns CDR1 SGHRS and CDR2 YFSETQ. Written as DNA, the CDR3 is TGCACCAGCACATCCGGGGGGGTGCGGATCGCCGGGGAGCTGTTTTTA. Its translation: CTSTSGGVRIAGELFL.

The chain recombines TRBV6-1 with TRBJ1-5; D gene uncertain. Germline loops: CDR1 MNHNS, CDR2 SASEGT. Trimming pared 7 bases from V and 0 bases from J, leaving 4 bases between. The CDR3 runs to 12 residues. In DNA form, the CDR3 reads TGTGCCAGCACCTATAGCAATCAGCCCCAGCATTTT. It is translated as CASTYSNQPQHF.

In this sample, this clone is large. CDR3 region: CASSGTVQETQYF. The DNA for the CDR3 is TGTGCCAGCAGTGGGACAGTCCAAGAGACCCAGTACTTC. The chain uses TRBV6-1 and TRBJ2-5; maybe TRBD1 (6 bases). V lost 4 bases to trimming and J lost 1 base, with 7 bases between them. CDR1 and CDR2 (germline): MNHNS, SASEGT. The length of the CDR3 is 13 residues.

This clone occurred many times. The CDR3 sequence is CSVAGDFSTNEKLFF. In nucleotides, the CDR3 is TGCAGCGTTGCTGGTGATTTTTCAACTAATGAAAAACTGTTTTTT. The V call is TRBV29-1, the J call TRBJ1-4, with unresolved D. CDR1 and CDR2 from the germline V gene are SQVTM and ANQGSEA. The CDR3 spans 15 residues. V shed 4 bases and J shed 0 bases, with 12 bases lying between them.

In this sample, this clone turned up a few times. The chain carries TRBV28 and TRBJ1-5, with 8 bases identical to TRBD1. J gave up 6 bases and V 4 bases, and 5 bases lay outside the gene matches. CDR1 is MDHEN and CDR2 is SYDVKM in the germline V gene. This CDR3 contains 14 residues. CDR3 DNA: TGTGCCAGCAGTTCTGGACAGGGTACTCAGCCCCAGCATTTT. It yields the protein CASSSGQGTQPQHF. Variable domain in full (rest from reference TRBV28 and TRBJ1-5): DVKVTQSSRYLVKRTGEKVFLECVQDMDHENMFWYRQDPGLGLRLIYFSYDVKMKEKGDIPEGYSVSREKKERFSLILESASTNQTSMYLCASSSGQGTQPQHFGDGTRLSIL.

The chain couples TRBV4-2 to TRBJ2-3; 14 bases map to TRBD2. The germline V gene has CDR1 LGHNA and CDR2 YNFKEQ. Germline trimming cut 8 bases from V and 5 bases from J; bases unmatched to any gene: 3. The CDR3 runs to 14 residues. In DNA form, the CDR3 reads TGTGCCAGCGGGACTAGCGGGAGAGGAGATACGCAGTATTTT. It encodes CASGTSGRGDTQYF.

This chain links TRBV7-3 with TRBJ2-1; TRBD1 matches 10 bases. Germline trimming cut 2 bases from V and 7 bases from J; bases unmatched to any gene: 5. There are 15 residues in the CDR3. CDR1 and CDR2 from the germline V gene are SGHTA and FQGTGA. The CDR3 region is CASSLGGQGGNEQFF. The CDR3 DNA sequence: TGTGCCAGCAGCTTAGGAGGACAGGGGGGGAATGAGCAGTTCTTC.